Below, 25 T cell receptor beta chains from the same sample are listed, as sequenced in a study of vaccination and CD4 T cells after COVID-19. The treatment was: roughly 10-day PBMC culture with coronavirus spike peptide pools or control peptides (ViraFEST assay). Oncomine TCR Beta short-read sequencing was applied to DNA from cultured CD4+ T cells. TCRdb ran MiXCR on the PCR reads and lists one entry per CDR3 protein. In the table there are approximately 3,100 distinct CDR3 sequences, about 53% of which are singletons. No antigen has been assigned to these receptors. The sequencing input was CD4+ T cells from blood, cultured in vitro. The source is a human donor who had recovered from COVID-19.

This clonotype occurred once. CDR3 in amino acids: CASSVEWGTGTGVGYTF. As DNA, the CDR3 is TGTGCCAGCAGTGTCGAATGGGGCACCGGGACAGGGGTTGGCTACACCTTC. The chain links TRBV6-1 to TRBJ1-2; 10 bases map to TRBD1. V dropped 4 bases and J dropped 7; count of bases not matched to a gene: 15. Germline CDR1 MNHNS, CDR2 SASEGT. The CDR3 is made up of 17 amino acids.

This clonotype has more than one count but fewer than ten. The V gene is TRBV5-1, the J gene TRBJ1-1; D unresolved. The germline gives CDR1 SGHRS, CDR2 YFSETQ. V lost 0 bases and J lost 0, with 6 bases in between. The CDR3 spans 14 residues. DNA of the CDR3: TGCGCCAGCAGCTTGGGCGCGGTGAACACTGAAGCTTTCTTT. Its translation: CASSLGAVNTEAFF.

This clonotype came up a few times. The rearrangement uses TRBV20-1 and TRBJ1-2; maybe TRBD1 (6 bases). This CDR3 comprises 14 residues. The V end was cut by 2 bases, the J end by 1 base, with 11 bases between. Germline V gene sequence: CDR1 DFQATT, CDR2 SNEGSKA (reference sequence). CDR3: CSARRDKLNYGYTF. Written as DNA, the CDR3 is TGCAGTGCTAGACGGGACAAACTTAACTATGGCTACACCTTC.

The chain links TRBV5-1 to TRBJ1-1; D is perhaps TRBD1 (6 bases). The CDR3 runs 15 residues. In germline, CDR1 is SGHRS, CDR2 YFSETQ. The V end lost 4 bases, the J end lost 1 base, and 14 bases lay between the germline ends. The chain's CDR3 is CASSPQGHTNTEAFF. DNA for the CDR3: TGCGCCAGCAGCCCTCAGGGACATACGAACACTGAAGCTTTCTTT. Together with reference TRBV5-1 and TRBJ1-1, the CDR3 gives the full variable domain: KAGVTQTPRYLIKTRGQQVTLSCSPISGHRSVSWYQQTPGQGLQFLFEYFSETQRNKGNFPGRFSGRQFSNSRSEMNVSTLELGDSALYLCASSPQGHTNTEAFFGQGTRLTVV.

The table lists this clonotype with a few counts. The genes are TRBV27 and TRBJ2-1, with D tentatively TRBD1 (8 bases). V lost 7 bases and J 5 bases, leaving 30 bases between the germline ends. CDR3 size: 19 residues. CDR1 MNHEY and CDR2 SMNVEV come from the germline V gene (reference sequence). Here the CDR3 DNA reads TGTGCCAGCATGGCCCGACAGGGGACCGGCGGGAGTGATCACAATGAGCAGTTCTTC. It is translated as CASMARQGTGGSDHNEQFF.

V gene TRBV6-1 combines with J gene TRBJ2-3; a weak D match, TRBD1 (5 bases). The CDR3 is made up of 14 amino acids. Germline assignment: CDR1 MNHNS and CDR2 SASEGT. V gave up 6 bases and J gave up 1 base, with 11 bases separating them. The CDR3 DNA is TGTGCCAGCAGACAGGTTGGTGGCACAGATACGCAGTATTTT. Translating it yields CASRQVGGTDTQYF.

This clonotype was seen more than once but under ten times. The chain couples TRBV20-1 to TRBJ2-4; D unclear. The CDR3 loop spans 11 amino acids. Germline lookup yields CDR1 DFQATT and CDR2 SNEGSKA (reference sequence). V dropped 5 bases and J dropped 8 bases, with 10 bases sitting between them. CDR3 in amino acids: CSASSPDIQYF. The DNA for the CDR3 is TGCAGTGCTTCTTCGCCCGACATTCAGTACTTC.

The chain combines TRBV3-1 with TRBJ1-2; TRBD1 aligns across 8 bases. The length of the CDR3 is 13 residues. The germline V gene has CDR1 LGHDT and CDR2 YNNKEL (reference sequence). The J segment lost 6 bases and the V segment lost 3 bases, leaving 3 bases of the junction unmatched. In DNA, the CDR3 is TGTGCCAGCAGCCAGGGGGGACAGGATGGCTACACCTTC. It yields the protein CASSQGGQDGYTF.

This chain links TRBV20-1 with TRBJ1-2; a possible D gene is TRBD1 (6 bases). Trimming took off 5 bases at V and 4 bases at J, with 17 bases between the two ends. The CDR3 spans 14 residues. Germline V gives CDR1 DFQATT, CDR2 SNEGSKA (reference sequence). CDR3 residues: CSAPYTGPGYGYTF. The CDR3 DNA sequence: TGCAGTGCTCCCTACACAGGGCCTGGCTATGGCTACACCTTC.

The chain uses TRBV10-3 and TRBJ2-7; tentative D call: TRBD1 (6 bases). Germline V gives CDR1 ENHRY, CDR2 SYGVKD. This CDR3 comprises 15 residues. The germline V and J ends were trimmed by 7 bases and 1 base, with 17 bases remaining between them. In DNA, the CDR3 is TGTGCCATCAAAGGGACATCCGACTCATCCTACGAGCAGTACTTC. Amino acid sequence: CAIKGTSDSSYEQYF.

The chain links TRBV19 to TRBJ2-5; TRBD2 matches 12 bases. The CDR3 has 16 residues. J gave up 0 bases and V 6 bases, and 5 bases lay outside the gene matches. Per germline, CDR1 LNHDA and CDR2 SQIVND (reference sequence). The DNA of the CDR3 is TGTGCCAGTAGAGTAACTAGCGGGGGGAACCAAGAGACCCAGTACTTC. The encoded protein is CASRVTSGGNQETQYF.

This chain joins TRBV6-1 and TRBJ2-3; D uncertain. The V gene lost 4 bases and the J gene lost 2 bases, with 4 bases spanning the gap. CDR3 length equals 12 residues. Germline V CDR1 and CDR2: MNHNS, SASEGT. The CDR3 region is CASSADTDTQYF. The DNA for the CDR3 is TGTGCCAGCAGTGCTGACACAGATACGCAGTATTTT.

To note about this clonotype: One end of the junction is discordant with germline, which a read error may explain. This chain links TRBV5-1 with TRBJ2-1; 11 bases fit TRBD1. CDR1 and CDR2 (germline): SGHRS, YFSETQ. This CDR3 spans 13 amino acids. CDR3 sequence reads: CASSLGQGGRETF. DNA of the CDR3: TGCGCCAGCAGCCTGGGACAGGGGGGAAGGGAGACCTTC.

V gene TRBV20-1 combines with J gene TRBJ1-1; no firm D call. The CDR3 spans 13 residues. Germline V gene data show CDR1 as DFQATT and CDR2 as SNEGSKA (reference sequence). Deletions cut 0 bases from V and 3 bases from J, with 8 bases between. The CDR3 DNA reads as TGCAGTGCTAGAGATTTCTCGGACACTGAAGCTTTCTTT. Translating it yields CSARDFSDTEAFF.

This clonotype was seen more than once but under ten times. The CDR3 region is CASRRTANTKNIQYF. The CDR3 nucleotides read TGTGCCAGCAGAAGGACAGCGAACACCAAAAACATTCAGTACTTC. The chain employs TRBV27 and TRBJ2-4; tentative D call: TRBD1 (6 bases). CDR3 length: 15 amino acids. Between the trimmed V and J ends, which lost 6 bases and 2 bases, there was a span of 14 bases. Germline lookup yields CDR1 MNHEY and CDR2 SMNVEV (reference sequence).

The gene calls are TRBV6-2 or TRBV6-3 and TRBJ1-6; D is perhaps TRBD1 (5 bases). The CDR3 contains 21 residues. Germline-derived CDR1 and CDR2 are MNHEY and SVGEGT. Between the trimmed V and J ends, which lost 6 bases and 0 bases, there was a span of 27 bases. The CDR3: CASSPDPSTAWGSSYNSPLHF. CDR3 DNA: TGTGCCAGCAGCCCAGACCCATCGACAGCCTGGGGGAGCTCCTATAATTCACCCCTCCACTTT.

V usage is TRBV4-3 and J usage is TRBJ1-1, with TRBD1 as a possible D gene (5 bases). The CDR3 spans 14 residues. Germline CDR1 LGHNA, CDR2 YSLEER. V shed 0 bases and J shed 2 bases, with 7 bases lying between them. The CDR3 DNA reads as TGCGCCAGCAGCCAAGAGGGGGGAAACACTGAAGCTTTCTTT. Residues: CASSQEGGNTEAFF.

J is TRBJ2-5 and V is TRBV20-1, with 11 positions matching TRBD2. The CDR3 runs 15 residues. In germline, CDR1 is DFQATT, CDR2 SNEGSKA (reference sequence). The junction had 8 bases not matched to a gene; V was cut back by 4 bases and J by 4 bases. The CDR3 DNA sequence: TGCAGTGCTAAACCAACTAGCGGGAGAGGAGAGACCCAGTACTTC. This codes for CSAKPTSGRGETQYF.

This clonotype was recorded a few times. The CDR3 region has the DNA TGTGCCTGGAGTCTAGGATATGGCTACACCTTC. Translated, it gives CAWSLGYGYTF. The V and J genes are TRBV30 and TRBJ1-2; D not certain. Trimming took off 2 bases at V and 5 bases at J, with 6 bases between the two ends. Germline V gene data show CDR1 as GTSNPN and CDR2 as SVGIG (reference sequence). This CDR3 is built from 11 residues.

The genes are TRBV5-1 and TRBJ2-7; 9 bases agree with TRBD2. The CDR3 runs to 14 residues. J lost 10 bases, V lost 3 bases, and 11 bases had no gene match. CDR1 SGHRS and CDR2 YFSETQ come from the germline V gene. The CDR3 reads CASSSEGAGGNQYF. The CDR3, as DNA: TGCGCCAGCAGCTCCGAAGGGGCGGGAGGGAATCAGTACTTC.

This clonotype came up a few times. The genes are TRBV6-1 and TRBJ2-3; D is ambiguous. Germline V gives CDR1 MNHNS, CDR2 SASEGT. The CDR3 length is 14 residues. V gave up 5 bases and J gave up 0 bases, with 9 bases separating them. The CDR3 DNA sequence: TGTGCCAGCAGTATGACACAGAGCACAGATACGCAGTATTTT. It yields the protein CASSMTQSTDTQYF.

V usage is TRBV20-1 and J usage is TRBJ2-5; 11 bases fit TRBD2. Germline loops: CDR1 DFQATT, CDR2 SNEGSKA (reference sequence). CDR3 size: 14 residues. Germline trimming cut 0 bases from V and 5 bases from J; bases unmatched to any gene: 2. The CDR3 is CSAREASGRETQYF. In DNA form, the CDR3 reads TGCAGTGCTAGAGAGGCTAGCGGGAGGGAGACCCAGTACTTC.

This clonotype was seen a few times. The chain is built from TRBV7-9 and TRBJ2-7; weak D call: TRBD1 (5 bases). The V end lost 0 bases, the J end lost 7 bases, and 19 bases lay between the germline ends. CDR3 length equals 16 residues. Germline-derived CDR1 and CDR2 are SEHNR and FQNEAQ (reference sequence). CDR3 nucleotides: TGTGCCAGCAGCTTAGCTTCCGGCGGCAGGGCTGGAGAGCAGTACTTC. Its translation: CASSLASGGRAGEQYF.

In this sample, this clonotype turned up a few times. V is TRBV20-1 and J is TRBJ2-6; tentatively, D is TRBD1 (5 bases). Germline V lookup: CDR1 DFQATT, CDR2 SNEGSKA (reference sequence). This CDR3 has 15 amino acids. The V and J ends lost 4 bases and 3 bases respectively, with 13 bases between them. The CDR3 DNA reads TGCAGTGCTACCCCTCCAGGGATTGGGGCCAACGTCCTGACTTTC. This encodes CSATPPGIGANVLTF.

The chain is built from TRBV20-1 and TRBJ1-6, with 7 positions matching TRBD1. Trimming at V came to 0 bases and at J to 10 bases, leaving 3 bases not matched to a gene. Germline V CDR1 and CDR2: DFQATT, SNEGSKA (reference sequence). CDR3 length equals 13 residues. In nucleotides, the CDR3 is TGCAGTGCTAGAGATCGGACAGGCTCACCCCTCCACTTT. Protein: CSARDRTGSPLHF.